The TCR beta chain under discussion was sequenced for a study of human T cells and chemical hapten exposure. Study details: Patients, chiefly female, had alopecia areata, totalis or universalis. Overall study findings and caveats: Following DPC sensitization, TCRs present above 1 in 1000 frequency showed no change.

The CDR3 loop spans 14 amino acids. Germline CDR1 reads SGDLS; CDR2 reads YYNGEE. The V and J ends lost 3 bases and 5 bases respectively, with 12 bases between them. This clonotype appeared a few times. The antigen is not known. The time point denotes: patch test 2, 6 weeks after DPC sensitization. Treatment of the sample: therapeutic diphenylcyclopropenone sensitization with weekly scalp DPC. Blood, whole and unfractionated, served as the source for total RNA extraction. TCRdb processed the RACE reads anew with MiXCR; each CDR3 protein has one entry. Of around 360,000 distinct CDR3 sequences in the sample, roughly 6% were seen once.

This specimen consisted of whole blood, obtained in connection with sensitization to the hapten diphenylcyclopropenone (DPC). The clonotype comes from a woman aged 18-29 years with alopecia areata. Some clones in this sample may be carry-over from other donors' samples. The chain carries TRBV9 and TRBJ2-1; D remains unclear. The CDR3 reads CASSGSGANNEQFF. In nucleotides, the CDR3 is TGTGCCAGCAGCGGATCGGGCGCAAACAATGAGCAGTTCTTC.